One and the same sample provided the 19 T cell receptor beta chains below, sequenced in a study of T cell clonality in common variable immunodeficiency. Study-wide findings and caveats: Fewer deletions and N-nucleotide insertions were reportedly seen in common variable immunodeficiency TCR beta sequences.

The antigens these receptors bind are not known. Generated by immunoSEQ multiplex PCR, the TCRdb table keeps only in-frame clones and is missing some. The sample shows more than 35,000 clones, no singletons; the ten largest hold 6%. Input material: peripheral blood mononuclear cells. The receptor set was obtained from a human donor with common variable immunodeficiency.

Concerning this clone: The read is 3 residues too short to cover the CDR3 end, so that end is filled in from the germline J gene. The chain combines TRBV5-6 with TRBJ2-3; TRBD2 matches at 8 bases. Germline CDR1 reads SGHDT; CDR2 reads YYEEEE. The CDR3 has 15 amino acids. Losses at the gene ends were 2 bases for V and 0 bases for J; bases not matched to a gene: 2. Incomplete CDR3 DNA: TGTGCCAGCAGCTTAGGACTAGCTAGCACAGATACG. It is translated as CASSLGLASTDT. The full CDR3 is CASSLGLASTDTQYF.

There are many counts of this clone. Sequencing ends 3 residues short of the CDR3 end; the germline J gene provides the rest. The gene calls are TRBV19 and TRBJ1-6, with D possibly TRBD1 on 6 matching bases. Germline V CDR1 and CDR2: LNHDA, SQIVND (reference sequence). This CDR3 contains 17 residues. The germline V and J ends were trimmed by 8 bases and 9 bases, with 26 bases remaining between them. CDR3 loop: CASHSGGATGIISPLHF. The sequenced part of the CDR3 DNA is TGTGCCAGTCACTCTGGGGGAGCAACAGGGATTATTTCACCC.

This clone was recorded at least ten times. With the read ending 3 residues before the CDR3 end, the germline J gene is used to fill in that end. The chain has TRBV7-9 and TRBJ1-2; D is unclear. Trimming pared 5 bases from V and 7 bases from J, leaving 8 bases between. The V gene's germline CDR1 is SEHNR and CDR2 FQNEAQ (reference sequence). This CDR3 has 11 residues. CDR3: CASSPQFGYTF. CDR3 DNA (partial): TGTGCCAGCAGCCCACAATTTGGC.

This clone was seen ten or more times. The CDR3 is cut off 3 residues early in the read; its end comes from the germline J gene. This sequence joins TRBV20-1 and TRBJ2-5, with TRBD1 matching 7 bases. The CDR3 runs 12 residues. With 5 bases clipped from V and 7 bases from J, the junction kept 7 bases outside the gene matches. CDR1 and CDR2 (germline): DFQATT, SNEGSKA (reference sequence). This CDR3 reads CSAEGAFGTQYF. The sequenced CDR3 bases are TGCAGTGCTGAGGGGGCGTTCGGGACC.

At least ten counts were recorded for this clone. The CDR3 spells CASSDGGTGGSPLHF. CDR3 DNA (partial): TGTGCCAGCAGTGACGGGGGGACAGGGGGTTCACCC. The chain joins TRBV6-1 to TRBJ1-6; 11 positions agree with TRBD1. The read terminates 3 residues before the CDR3 end, so the remaining end is supplied by the germline J gene. The V gene's germline CDR1 is MNHNS and CDR2 SASEGT. V lost 3 bases and J lost 9; bases outside the gene matches: 4. CDR3 size: 15 residues.

Comments on this clone: The read ends 3 residues shy of where the CDR3 ends; the end is completed using the germline J gene. The rearrangement joins TRBV19 to TRBJ1-2; tentatively, D is TRBD1 (5 bases). Germline CDR1 reads LNHDA; CDR2 reads SQIVND (reference sequence). Trimming took 3 bases from V and 3 from J, leaving 14 bases between them. The CDR3 runs 15 residues. CDR3 DNA (partial): TGTGCCAGTAGTATGCAGGGCAGGACCCACTATGGC. Translation: CASSMQGRTHYG. The whole CDR3 region reads CASSMQGRTHYGYTF.

This clone has at least ten counts. The read halts 3 residues ahead of the CDR3 end, with the missing end drawn from the germline J gene. The chain combines TRBV2 with TRBJ2-7, with 13 positions matching TRBD2. The CDR3 extends over 16 amino acids. The germline gives CDR1 SNHLY, CDR2 FYNNEI. The J segment lost 0 bases and the V segment lost 11 bases, leaving 10 bases of the junction unmatched. The part of the CDR3 DNA that was read is TGTGCCGGTACGTGGACTAGCGGGAGTCTCTCCTACGAG. Residues: CAGTWTSGSLSYE. The full CDR3 reads CAGTWTSGSLSYEQYF. The full variable domain, with the rest looked up from reference TRBV2 and TRBJ2-7, is EPEVTQTPSHQVTQMGQEVILRCVPISNHLYFYWYRQILGQKVEFLVSFYNNEISEKSEIFDDQFSVERPDGSNFTLKIRSTKLEDSAMYFCAGTWTSGSLSYEQYFGPGTRLTVT.

The table lists this clone with many counts. Read coverage stops 3 residues before the CDR3 terminus; the germline J gene supplies the remainder. The chain combines TRBV20-1 with TRBJ2-1, with TRBD1 matching over 10 bases. The CDR3 covers 15 residues. With 5 bases clipped from V and 4 bases from J, the junction kept 8 bases outside the gene matches. Germline V gene sequence: CDR1 DFQATT, CDR2 SNEGSKA (reference sequence). The covered CDR3 bases are TGCAGTGCTGGATCACCGGGACAGGGGTACAATGAG. Amino acid sequence: CSAGSPGQGYNE. The entire CDR3 protein reads CSAGSPGQGYNEQFF.

In its sample, this clone was seen a few times. Read coverage stops 3 residues before the CDR3 terminus; the germline J gene supplies the remainder. V and J are TRBV19 and TRBJ2-2; possible D gene TRBD1, 6 bases. V dropped 8 bases and J dropped 0 bases, with 13 bases sitting between them. Per germline, CDR1 LNHDA and CDR2 SQIVND (reference sequence). The CDR3 sequence is 15 residues long. CDR3 protein: CASWTAGANTGELFF. CDR3 DNA (partial): TGTGCCAGTTGGACAGCCGGCGCGAACACCGGGGAG. Supplemented by reference TRBV19 and TRBJ2-2, the full variable domain reads DGGITQSPKYLFRKEGQNVTLSCEQNLNHDAMYWYRQDPGQGLRLIYYSQIVNDFQKGDIAEGYSVSREKKESFPLTVTSAQKNPTAFYLCASWTAGANTGELFFGEGSRLTVL.

This clone occurred a few times. The CDR3 end lies 3 residues beyond the end of the read and is filled in from the germline J gene. The gene calls are TRBV30 and TRBJ1-2, with D maybe TRBD1 (6 bases). From germline, CDR1 is GTSNPN and CDR2 SVGIG (reference sequence). V lost 8 bases and J lost 0, with 16 bases in between. The CDR3 loop spans 14 amino acids. The CDR3 bases that were read are TGTGCCGCTAGGGCGGACAGAGCTAACTATGGC. Amino acid sequence: CAARADRANYG. The full CDR3 is CAARADRANYGYTF.

This clone came up a few times. The read finishes 3 residues shy of the CDR3 end, and the germline J gene is used to complete it. The gene calls are TRBV7-8 and TRBJ1-2, with D tentatively TRBD1 (6 bases). CDR3 length: 14 amino acids. Germline V CDR1 and CDR2: SGHVS, FQNEAQ. CDR3 residues: CASSLHREEGGYTF. The covered CDR3 bases are TGTGCCAGCAGCTTGCACAGGGAGGAGGGGGGC.

There are many counts of this clone. The read ends 3 residues early relative to the CDR3; the germline J gene fills the gap. This chain links TRBV18 with TRBJ2-1; 12 nucleotides agree with TRBD2. Germline V gene sequence: CDR1 KGHSH, CDR2 LQKENI. V trimming: 2 bases; J trimming: 5 bases; junction bases outside the gene matches: 4. The CDR3 is made up of 16 amino acids. Partial CDR3 DNA: TGTGCCAGCTCACCAGGACTAGCGGGAAGAAACAATGAG. This gives the protein CASSPGLAGRNNE. The complete CDR3 protein is CASSPGLAGRNNEQFF.

Only a few counts were recorded for this clone. The CDR3 loop is CSAGDGSDTQYF. CDR3 bases read: TGCAGCGCAGGGGACGGTTCCGATACG. The chain uses TRBV29-1 and TRBJ2-3; tentative D call: TRBD1 (6 bases). From the germline J gene comes the end of the CDR3, since the read stops 3 residues before it. Between the trimmed V and J ends, which lost 7 bases and 6 bases, there was a span of 14 bases. The CDR3 is 12 amino acids. Germline CDR1 SQVTM, CDR2 ANQGSEA.

This clone was picked up a small number of times. The read ends 3 residues shy of where the CDR3 ends; the end is completed using the germline J gene. Other DNA sequences in the sample encode the same CDR3. The chain is built from TRBV5-1 and TRBJ2-7; no clear D. The germline gives CDR1 SGHRS, CDR2 YFSETQ. V dropped 0 bases and J dropped 4 bases, with 11 bases sitting between them. This CDR3 is 14 amino acids long. This CDR3 reads CASSLGQTPYEQYF. The DNA read from the CDR3 is TGCGCCAGCAGCTTGGGGCAGACTCCTTACGAG.

This clone was observed at least ten times. The read ends 3 residues shy of where the CDR3 ends; the end is completed using the germline J gene. This chain links TRBV30 with TRBJ1-1; no definite D call. CDR3 length: 13 residues. Trimming took 5 bases from V and 1 from J, leaving 11 bases between them. Germline CDR1 GTSNPN, CDR2 SVGIG (reference sequence). The covered CDR3 bases are TGTGCCTGGGTCCGGCAGGCGAACACTGAA. Its translation is CAWVRQANTE. The full-length CDR3 reads as CAWVRQANTEAFF.

As to this clone: The CDR3 end is not reached by the read, which stops 3 residues before it; the germline J gene fills it in. The J gene is TRBJ1-1, the V gene TRBV18, with D hard to call. The CDR3 runs to 15 residues. From germline, CDR1 is KGHSH and CDR2 LQKENI. The V end lost 4 bases, the J end lost 2 bases, and 14 bases lay between the germline ends. The covered CDR3 bases are TGTGCCAGCTCACTGGGTCAGGCGTTCAACACTGAA. It specifies CASSLGQAFNTE. The entire CDR3 reads CASSLGQAFNTEAFF.

Worth noting for this clone: The read finishes 3 residues shy of the CDR3 end, and the germline J gene is used to complete it. The chain joins TRBV20-1 to TRBJ1-2; D is perhaps TRBD1 (5 bases). The CDR3 length is 12 residues. Germline V CDR1 and CDR2: DFQATT, SNEGSKA (reference sequence). The V and J ends lost 5 bases and 5 bases respectively, with 12 bases between them. CDR3 bases read: TGCAGTGCTTCTCAGGGAAAGTATGGC. It is translated as CSASQGKYG. The CDR3 as a whole reads CSASQGKYGYTF.

At least ten counts were recorded for this clone. From the germline J gene comes the end of the CDR3, since the read stops 3 residues before it. The rearrangement joins TRBV6-1 to TRBJ1-1; 7 bases are shared with TRBD1. CDR3 length: 14 amino acids. Germline assignment: CDR1 MNHNS and CDR2 SASEGT. J lost 1 base, V lost 4 bases, and 3 bases had no gene match. The CDR3 bases that were read are TGTGCCAGCAGTGGGGGACAGAGGAACACTGAA. Translated, it gives CASSGGQRNTE. The CDR3 in full is CASSGGQRNTEAFF.

This clone was picked up many times. Read coverage stops 3 residues before the CDR3 terminus; the germline J gene supplies the remainder. This chain connects TRBV10-1 to TRBJ2-3; 8 bases are shared with TRBD1. There are 14 residues in the CDR3. CDR1 and CDR2 from the germline V gene are WNHNN and SYGVQD (reference sequence). The J segment lost 8 bases and the V segment lost 8 bases, leaving 12 bases of the junction unmatched. The sequenced CDR3 bases are TGCGCCAGCGCCGGACAGGGCGATTGGGGTACG. Its protein product is CASAGQGDWGT. The full CDR3 is CASAGQGDWGTQYF.